This T cell receptor beta chain was found in a study of cytomegalovirus exposure and HLA in healthy donors. Study conclusions and caveats: It was in a later analysis that TCR association rates were seen to vary by HLA locus, highest for DRB1 and lowest for HLA-C. A prior analysis recorded that most TCR beta V segments were productive about 87% or about 30% of the time. As a later analysis revealed, most CMV-associated TCR beta chains appeared HLA-restricted.

PCR was performed using 60 Vbeta and 13 Jbeta primers. Using immunoSEQ multiplex PCR, the repertoire was profiled, and TCRdb retains in-frame clones only, with some absent. The sample records 150,000 to 200,000 clones, about three quarters being singletons. As for this clone: Its specificity is not known. One end of the junction fails to match germline, which may point to a read error.

This CDR3 is built from 12 residues. Germline V gene data show CDR1 as SEHNR and CDR2 as FQNEAQ (reference sequence). This TCR derives from a female donor in good health and CMV-seronegative. V gene TRBV7-9 combines with J gene TRBJ1-1; D remains ambiguous. The sequenced material came from PBMCs. The CDR3 loop is CSSSLSNTEAFF. The DNA for the CDR3 is TGTTCCAGCAGCTTATCAAACACTGAAGCTTTCTTT.